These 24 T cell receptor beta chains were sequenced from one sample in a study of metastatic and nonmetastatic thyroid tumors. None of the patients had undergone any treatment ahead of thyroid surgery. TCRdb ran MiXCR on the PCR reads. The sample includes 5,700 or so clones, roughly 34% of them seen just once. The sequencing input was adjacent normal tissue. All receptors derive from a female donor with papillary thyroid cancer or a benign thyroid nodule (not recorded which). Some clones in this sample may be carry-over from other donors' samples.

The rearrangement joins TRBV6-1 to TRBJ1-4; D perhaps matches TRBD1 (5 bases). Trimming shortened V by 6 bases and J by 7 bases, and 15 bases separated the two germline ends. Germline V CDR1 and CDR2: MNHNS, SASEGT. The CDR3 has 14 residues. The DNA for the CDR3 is TGTGCCAGCAGCCAGGGTCCGGAAGGTGAAAAACTGTTTTTT. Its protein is CASSQGPEGEKLFF.

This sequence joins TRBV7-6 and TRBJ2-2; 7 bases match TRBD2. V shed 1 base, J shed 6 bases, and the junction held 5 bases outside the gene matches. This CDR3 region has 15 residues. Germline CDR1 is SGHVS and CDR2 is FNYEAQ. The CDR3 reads CASSLGVAGAGELFF. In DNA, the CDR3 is TGTGCCAGCAGCTTAGGAGTGGCGGGGGCCGGGGAGCTGTTTTTT.

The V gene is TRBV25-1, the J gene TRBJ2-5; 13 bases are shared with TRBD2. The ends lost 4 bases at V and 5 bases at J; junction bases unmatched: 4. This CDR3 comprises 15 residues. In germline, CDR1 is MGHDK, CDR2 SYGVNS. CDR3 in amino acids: CASSVPTSGRETQYF. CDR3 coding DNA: TGTGCCAGCAGTGTACCGACTAGCGGGAGGGAGACCCAGTACTTC.

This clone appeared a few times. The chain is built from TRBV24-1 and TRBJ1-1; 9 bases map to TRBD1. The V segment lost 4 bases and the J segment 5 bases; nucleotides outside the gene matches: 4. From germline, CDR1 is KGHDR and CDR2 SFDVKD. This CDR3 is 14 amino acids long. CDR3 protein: CATSEGQGETEAFF. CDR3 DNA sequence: TGTGCCACCAGTGAGGGACAGGGAGAGACTGAAGCTTTCTTT.

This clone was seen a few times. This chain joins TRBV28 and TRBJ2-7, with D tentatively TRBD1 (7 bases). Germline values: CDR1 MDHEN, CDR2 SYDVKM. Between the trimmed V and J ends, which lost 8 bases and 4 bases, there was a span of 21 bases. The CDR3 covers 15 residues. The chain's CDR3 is CASRYGAGGQYEQYF. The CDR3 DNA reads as TGTGCCAGCCGATACGGGGCAGGGGGGCAGTACGAGCAGTACTTC.

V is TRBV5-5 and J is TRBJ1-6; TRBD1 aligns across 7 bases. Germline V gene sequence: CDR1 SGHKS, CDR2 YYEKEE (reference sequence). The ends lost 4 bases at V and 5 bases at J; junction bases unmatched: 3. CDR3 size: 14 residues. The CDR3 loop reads CASSAGTDNSPLHF. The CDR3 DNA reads TGTGCCAGCAGCGCCGGGACAGATAATTCACCCCTCCACTTT.

CDR3 DNA sequence: TGTGAAGGCAGTCCGACAGGGGGCGCGGTCGGTGGGACTGAAGCTTTCTTT. This codes for CEGSPTGGAVGGTEAFF. This chain uses TRBV12-3 or TRBV12-4 with TRBJ1-1; 10 bases fit TRBD1. This CDR3 contains 17 residues.

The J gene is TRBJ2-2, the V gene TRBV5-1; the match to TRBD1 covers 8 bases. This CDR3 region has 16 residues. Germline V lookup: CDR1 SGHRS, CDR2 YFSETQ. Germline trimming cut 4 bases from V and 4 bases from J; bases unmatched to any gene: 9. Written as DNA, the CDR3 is TGCGCCAGCAGCCTAGACAGGGGAGAAGGCACCGGGGAGCTGTTTTTT. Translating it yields CASSLDRGEGTGELFF.

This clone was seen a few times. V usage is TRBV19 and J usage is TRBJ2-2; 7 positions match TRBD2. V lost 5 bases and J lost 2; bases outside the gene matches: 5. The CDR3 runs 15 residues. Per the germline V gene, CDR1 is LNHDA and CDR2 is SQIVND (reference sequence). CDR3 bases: TGTGCCAGTAGTCTAGGCGGGGGTAACACCGGGGAGCTGTTTTTT. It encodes CASSLGGGNTGELFF.

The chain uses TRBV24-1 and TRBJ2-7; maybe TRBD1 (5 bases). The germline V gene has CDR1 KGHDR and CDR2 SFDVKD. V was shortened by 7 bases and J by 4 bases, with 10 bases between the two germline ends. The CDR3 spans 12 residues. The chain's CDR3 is CATSQTEYEQYF. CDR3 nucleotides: TGTGCCACCAGCCAGACAGAATACGAGCAGTACTTC.

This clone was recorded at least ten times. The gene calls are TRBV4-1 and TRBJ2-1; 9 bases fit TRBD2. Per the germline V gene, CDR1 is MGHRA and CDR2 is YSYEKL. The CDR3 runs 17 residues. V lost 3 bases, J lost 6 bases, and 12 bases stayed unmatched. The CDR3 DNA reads TGCGCCAGCAGCCAGACTGGCGGGGGGGCGGGGGGCAATGAGCAGTTCTTC. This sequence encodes CASSQTGGGAGGNEQFF.

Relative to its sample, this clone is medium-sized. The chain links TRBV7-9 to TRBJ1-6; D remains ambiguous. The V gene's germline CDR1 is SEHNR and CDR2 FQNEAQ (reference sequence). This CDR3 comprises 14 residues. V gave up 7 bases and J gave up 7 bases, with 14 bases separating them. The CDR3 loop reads CASTSGFPNSPLHF. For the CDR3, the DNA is TGTGCCAGCACCTCGGGATTTCCCAATTCACCCCTCCACTTT.

The CDR3 protein is CASSFTGTVQYF. CDR3 DNA: TGTGCCAGCAGCTTCACAGGGACAGTGCAGTACTTC. This chain joins TRBV11-3 and TRBJ2-7; TRBD1 matches 7 bases. This CDR3 region has 12 residues. Per germline, CDR1 SGHNT and CDR2 YENEEA. V shed 3 bases and J 9 bases; nucleotides not matched to a gene: 5.

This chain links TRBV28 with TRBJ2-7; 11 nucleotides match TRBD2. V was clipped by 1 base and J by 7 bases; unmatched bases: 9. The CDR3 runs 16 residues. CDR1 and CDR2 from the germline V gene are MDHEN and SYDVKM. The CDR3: CASSLYLASGRSEQYF. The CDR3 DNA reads TGTGCCAGCAGTTTATATTTGGCTAGCGGGAGGAGTGAGCAGTACTTC.

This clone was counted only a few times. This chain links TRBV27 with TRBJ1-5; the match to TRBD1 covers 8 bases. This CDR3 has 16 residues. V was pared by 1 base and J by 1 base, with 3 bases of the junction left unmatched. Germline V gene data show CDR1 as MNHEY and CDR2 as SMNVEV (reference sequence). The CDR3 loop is CASSLFQGASNQPQHF. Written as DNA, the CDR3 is TGTGCCAGCAGTTTATTTCAGGGGGCGAGCAATCAGCCCCAGCATTTT.

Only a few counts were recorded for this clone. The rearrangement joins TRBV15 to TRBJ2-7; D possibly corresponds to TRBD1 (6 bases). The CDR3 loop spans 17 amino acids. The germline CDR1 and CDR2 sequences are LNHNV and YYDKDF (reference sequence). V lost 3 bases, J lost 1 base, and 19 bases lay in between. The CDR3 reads CATSSEPAGVASYEQYF. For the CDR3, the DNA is TGTGCCACCAGCAGTGAACCTGCAGGGGTGGCATCCTACGAGCAGTACTTC.

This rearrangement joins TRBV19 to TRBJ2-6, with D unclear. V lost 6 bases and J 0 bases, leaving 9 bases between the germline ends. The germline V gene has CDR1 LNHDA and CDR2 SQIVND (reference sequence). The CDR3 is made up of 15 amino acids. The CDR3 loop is CASSLSSSGANVLTF. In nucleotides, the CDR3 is TGTGCCAGTAGCCTAAGCTCCTCTGGGGCCAACGTCCTGACTTTC.

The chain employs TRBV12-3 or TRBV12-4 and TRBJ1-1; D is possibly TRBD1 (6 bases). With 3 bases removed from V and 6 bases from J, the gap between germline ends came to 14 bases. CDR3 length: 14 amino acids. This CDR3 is CASSFQRGVAEAFF. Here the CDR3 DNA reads TGTGCCAGCAGTTTTCAGAGGGGGGTCGCTGAAGCTTTCTTT.

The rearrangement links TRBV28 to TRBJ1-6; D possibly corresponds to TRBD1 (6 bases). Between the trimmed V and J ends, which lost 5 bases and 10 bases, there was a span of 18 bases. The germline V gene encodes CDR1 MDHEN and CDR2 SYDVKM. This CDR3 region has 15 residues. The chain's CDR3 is CASSTIGGIESPLHF. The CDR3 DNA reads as TGTGCCAGCAGTACCATTGGGGGCATCGAATCACCCCTCCACTTT.

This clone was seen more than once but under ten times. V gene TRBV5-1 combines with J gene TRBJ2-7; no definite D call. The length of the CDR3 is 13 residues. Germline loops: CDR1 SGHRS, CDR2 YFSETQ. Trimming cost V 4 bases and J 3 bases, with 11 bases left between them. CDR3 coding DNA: TGCGCCAGCAGCCCCTTCCCACACTACGAGCAGTACTTC. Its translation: CASSPFPHYEQYF. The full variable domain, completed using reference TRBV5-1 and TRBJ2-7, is KAGVTQTPRYLIKTRGQQVTLSCSPISGHRSVSWYQQTPGQGLQFLFEYFSETQRNKGNFPGRFSGRQFSNSRSEMNVSTLELGDSALYLCASSPFPHYEQYFGPGTRLTVT.

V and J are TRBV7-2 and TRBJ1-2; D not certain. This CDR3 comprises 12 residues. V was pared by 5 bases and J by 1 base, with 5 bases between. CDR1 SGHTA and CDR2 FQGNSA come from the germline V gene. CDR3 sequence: CASSDDNYGYTF. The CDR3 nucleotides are TGTGCCAGCAGCGATGATAACTATGGCTACACCTTC.

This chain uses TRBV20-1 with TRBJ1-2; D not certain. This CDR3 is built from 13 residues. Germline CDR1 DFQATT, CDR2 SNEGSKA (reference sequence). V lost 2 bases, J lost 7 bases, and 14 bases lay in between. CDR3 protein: CSARYTEVVGYTF. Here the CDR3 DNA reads TGCAGTGCTAGATATACAGAGGTAGTTGGCTACACCTTC.

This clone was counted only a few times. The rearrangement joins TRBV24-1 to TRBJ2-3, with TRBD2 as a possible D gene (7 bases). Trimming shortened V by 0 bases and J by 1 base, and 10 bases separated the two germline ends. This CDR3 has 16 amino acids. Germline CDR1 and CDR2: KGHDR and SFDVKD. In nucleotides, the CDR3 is TGTGCCACCAGTGATTTGGGCGGGGGCGGCACAGATACGCAGTATTTT. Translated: CATSDLGGGGTDTQYF.

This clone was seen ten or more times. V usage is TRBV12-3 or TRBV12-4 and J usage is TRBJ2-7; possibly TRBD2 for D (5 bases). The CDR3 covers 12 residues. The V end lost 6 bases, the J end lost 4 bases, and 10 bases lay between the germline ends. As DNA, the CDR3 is TGTGCCAGCAGCGACGGGATGTACGAGCAGTACTTC. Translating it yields CASSDGMYEQYF.